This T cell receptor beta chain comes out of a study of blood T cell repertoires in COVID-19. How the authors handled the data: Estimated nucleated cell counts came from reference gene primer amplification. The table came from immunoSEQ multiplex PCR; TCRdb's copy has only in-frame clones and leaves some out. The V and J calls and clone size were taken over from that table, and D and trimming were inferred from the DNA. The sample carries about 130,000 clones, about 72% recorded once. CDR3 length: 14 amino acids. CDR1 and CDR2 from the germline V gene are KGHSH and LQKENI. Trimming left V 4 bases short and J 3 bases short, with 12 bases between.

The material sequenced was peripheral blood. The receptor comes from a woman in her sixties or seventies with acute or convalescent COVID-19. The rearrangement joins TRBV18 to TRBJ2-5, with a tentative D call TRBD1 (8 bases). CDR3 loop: CASSRTGREETQYF. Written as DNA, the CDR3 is TGTGCCAGCTCACGGACAGGGAGGGAAGAGACCCAGTACTTC.